This T cell receptor beta chain was recovered during a study of cytomegalovirus exposure and HLA in healthy donors. Remarks on this clone: The antigen is undetermined. The same CDR3 can be traced to other DNA sequences in this sample.

60 Vbeta and 13 Jbeta primers were used in PCR. Sequencing was performed with immunoSEQ multiplex PCR; in TCRdb, only in-frame clones are kept and a portion is missing. There are roughly 180,000 clones in the sample; about 9.4% occur only once, and 1% to 1.5% lies in the top ten. Donors were nominally healthy when sampled, though unrecorded immune exposures were likely. Study observations and caveats: In a later analysis, approximately 18,000 TCR beta sequences were associated with HLA alleles at 0.05 false discovery rate. Among TCR beta chains, those listed as cytomegalovirus-associated numbered over 150. In a later analysis, a missense DCLRE1C variant was linked to TCR beta V- and J-gene trimming.

There are 14 residues in the CDR3. The ends lost 2 bases at V and 5 bases at J; junction bases unmatched: 3. Germline-derived CDR1 and CDR2 are SEHNR and FQNEAQ (reference sequence). This clonotype originated in a woman in her 30s in good health and CMV-seropositive. The chain couples TRBV7-9 to TRBJ1-5; 7 bases are shared with TRBD1. Material: PBMCs. CDR3 coding DNA: TGTGCCAGCAGCTTAAGACAGGGTTATCAGCCCCAGCATTTT. Amino acid sequence: CASSLRQGYQPQHF.